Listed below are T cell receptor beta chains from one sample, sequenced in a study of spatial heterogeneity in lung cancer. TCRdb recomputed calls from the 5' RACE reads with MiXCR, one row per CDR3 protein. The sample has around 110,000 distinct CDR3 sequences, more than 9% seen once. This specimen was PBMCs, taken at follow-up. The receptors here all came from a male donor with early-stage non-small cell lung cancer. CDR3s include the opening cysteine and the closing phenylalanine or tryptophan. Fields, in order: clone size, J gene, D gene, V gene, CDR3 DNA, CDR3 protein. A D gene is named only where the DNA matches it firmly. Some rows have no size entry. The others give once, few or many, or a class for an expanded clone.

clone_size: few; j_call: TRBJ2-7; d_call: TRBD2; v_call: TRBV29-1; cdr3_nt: TGCAGCGTTGGGGGTAGCGGGGGGCCCTCCTACGAGCAGTACTTC; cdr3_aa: CSVGGSGGPSYEQYF
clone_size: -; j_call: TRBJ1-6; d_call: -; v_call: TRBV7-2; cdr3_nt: TGTGCCAGCAGCCTATTGCGGACAGAAAATTCACCCCTCCACTTT; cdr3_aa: CASSLLRTENSPLHF
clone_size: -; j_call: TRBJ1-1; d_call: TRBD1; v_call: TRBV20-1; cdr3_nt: TGCAGTGCTAGGGAGACAGGGGCGGGTGAAGCTTTCTTT; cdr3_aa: CSARETGAGEAFF
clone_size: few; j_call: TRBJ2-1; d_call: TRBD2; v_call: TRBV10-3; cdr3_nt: TGTGCCACGTCGGGAGGGACTAGCGCCCACAATGAGCAGTTCTTC; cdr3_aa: CATSGGTSAHNEQFF
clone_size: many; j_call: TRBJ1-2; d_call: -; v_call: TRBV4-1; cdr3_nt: TGCGCCAGCAGCCAAGATAGCCTCGCAGCCCCTAACTATGGCTACACCTTC; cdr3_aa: CASSQDSLAAPNYGYTF
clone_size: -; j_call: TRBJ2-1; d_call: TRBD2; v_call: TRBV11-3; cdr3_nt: TGTGCCAGCAGCTTAGACCCCACTAGCGGCTCCTACAATGAGCAGTTCTTC; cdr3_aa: CASSLDPTSGSYNEQFF
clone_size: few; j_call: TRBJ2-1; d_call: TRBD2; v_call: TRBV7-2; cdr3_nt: TGTGCCTGGACTAGCGGGGGGGCCATTGAGCAGTTCTTC; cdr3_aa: CAWTSGGAIEQFF
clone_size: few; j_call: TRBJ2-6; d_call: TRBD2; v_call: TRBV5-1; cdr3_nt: TGCGCCAGCACTTCAAGCGGGGTCCCTTTGGGGGCCAACGTCCTGACTTTC; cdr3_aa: CASTSSGVPLGANVLTF
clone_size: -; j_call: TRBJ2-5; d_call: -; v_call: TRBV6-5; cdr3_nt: TGTGCCAGCAGTTCCGGACCCGGGGCCAAGAACCAGTACTTC; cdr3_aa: CASSSGPGAKNQYF
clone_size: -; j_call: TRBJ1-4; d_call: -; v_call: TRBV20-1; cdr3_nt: TGCAGTGCTAGAGAGACAGCCATTAATGAAAAACTGTTTTTT; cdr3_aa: CSARETAINEKLFF
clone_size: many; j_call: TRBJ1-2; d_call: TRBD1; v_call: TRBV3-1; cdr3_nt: TGTGCCAGCAGCCTTTATGGACAGGGATCTGACGGCTACACCTTC; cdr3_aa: CASSLYGQGSDGYTF
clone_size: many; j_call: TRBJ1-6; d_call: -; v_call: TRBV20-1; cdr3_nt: TGCAGTGCCTGGGGCTCGTACCTCGTTAATTCACCCCTCCACTTT; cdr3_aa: CSAWGSYLVNSPLHF
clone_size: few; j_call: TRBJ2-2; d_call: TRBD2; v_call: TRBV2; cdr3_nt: TGTGCCAGCAACCTGGGACTAGCGGGGACCGGGGAGCTGTTTTTT; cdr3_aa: CASNLGLAGTGELFF
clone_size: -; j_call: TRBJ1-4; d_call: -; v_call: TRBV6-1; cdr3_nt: TGTGCCAGCAGTGTCGCGGGGATTCTACGCGCTAATGAAAAACTGTTTTTT; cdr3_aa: CASSVAGILRANEKLFF
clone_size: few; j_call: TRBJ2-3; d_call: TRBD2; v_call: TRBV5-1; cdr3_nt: TGCGCCAGCAGCTTGACTAGCGGGACTCCAGATACGCAGTATTTT; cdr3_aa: CASSLTSGTPDTQYF
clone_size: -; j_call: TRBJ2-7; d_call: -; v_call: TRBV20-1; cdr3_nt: TGCAGTGCTAGTACCCAGGGCAGCCTCTACGAGCAGTACTTC; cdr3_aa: CSASTQGSLYEQYF
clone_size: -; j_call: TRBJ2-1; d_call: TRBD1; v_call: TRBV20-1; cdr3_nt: TGCAGTGCTAGAGGAAGGGGGCGGGTTAGTTACAATGAGCAGTTCTTC; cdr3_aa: CSARGRGRVSYNEQFF
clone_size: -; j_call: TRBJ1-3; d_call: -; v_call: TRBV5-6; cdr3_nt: TGTGCCAGCAGCTTGGATTTTTCTCCGCTCTCTGGAAACACCATATATTTT; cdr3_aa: CASSLDFSPLSGNTIYF
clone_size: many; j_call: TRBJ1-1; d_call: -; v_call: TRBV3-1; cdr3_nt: TGTGCCAGCAGCCAAGACCCGGGCTTGCACACTGAAGCTTTCTTT; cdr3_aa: CASSQDPGLHTEAFF
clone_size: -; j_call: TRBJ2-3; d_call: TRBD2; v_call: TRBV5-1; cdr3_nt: TGCGCCAGCACCATTAGTCCTAGCGGGGGCACAGATACGCAGTATTTT; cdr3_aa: CASTISPSGGTDTQYF
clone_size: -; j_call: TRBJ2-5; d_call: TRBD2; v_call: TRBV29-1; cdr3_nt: TGCAGCGTCTCCGGGACTAGCGGGGAGACCCAGTACTTC; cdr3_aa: CSVSGTSGETQYF
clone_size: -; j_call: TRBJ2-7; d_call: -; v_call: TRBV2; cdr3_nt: TGTGCCAGCAGTGAAGCACGGACTACCTACGAGCAGTACTTC; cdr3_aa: CASSEARTTYEQYF
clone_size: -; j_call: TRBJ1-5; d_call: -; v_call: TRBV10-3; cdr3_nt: TGTGCCATCAGTGAGTCGGTGACAGGCAATCAGCCCCAGCATTTT; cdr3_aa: CAISESVTGNQPQHF
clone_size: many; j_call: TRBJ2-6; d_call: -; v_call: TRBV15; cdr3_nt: TGTGCCACCAGCAGAGATTATGGCAGAGTAATCTCTGGGGCCAACGTCCTGACTTTC; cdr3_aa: CATSRDYGRVISGANVLTF
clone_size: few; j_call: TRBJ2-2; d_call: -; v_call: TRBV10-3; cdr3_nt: TGTGCCATCAGTGTCCCAGAGGGAAGCACCGGGGAGCTGTTTTTT; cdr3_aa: CAISVPEGSTGELFF